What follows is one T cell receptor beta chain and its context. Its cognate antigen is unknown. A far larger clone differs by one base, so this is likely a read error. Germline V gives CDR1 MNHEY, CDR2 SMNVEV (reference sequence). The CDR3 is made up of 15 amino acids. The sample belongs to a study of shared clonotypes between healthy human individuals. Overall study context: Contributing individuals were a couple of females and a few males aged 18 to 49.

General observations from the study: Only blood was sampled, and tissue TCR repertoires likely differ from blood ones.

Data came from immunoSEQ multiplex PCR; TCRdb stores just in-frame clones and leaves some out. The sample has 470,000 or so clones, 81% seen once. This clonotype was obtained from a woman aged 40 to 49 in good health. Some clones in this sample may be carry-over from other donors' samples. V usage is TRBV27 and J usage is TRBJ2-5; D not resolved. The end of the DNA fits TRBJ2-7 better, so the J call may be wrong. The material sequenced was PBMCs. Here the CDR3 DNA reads TGTGCCAGAAGTTTAGGGTCTGCACTGGGGTACGAGCAGTACTTC. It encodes CARSLGSALGYEQYF.